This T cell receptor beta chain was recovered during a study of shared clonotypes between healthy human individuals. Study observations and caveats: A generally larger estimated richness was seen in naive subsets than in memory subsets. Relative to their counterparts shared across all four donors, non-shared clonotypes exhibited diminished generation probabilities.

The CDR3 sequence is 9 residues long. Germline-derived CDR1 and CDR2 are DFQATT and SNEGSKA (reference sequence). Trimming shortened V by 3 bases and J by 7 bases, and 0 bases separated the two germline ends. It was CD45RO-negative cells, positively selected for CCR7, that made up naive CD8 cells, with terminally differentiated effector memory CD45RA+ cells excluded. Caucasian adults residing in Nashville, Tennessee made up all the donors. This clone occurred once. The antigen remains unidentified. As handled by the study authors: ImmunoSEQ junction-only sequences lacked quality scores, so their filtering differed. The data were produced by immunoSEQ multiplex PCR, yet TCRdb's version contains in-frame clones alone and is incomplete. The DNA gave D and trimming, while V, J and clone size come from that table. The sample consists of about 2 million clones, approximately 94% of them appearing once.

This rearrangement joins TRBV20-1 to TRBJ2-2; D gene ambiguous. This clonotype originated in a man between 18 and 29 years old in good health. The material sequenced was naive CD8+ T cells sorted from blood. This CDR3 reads CSASGELFF. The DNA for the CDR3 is TGCAGTGCTAGCGGGGAGCTGTTTTTT.